This T cell receptor (beta chain) was found in a study of cytomegalovirus exposure and HLA in healthy donors. The PCR had 60 Vbeta and 13 Jbeta primers. Here immunoSEQ multiplex PCR was the method, and the copy in TCRdb shows in-frame clones only, minus some. The sample carries some 190,000 clones, 60% to 85% recorded once. The germline V gene has CDR1 LNHDA and CDR2 SQIVND (reference sequence). J was trimmed by 2 bases and V by 6 bases; bases with no gene match: 6. The CDR3 spans 15 residues. Findings and limits, study-wide: With high specificity and sensitivity, the classifier reportedly diagnosed cytomegalovirus status.

About this clone itself: Its antigen is still unknown.

The rearrangement links TRBV19 to TRBJ1-5, with 8 bases aligning to TRBD1. This clonotype originated in a man aged 18 to 29 in good health and CMV-seronegative. Material: PBMCs. Written as DNA, the CDR3 is TGTGCCAGTAGAACTAAGGACAGGGGCAATCAGCCCCAGCATTTT. Translating it yields CASRTKDRGNQPQHF.